This passage covers 10 T cell receptor beta chains from one sample sequenced in a study of cytomegalovirus exposure and HLA in healthy donors. Primers included in the PCR were 60 Vbeta and 13 Jbeta primers. The table came from immunoSEQ multiplex PCR; TCRdb's copy has only in-frame clones and leaves some out. This table holds approximately 180,000 clones, 70% to 90% found once. The sequencing input was PBMCs. These receptors were collected from a woman under 30 in good health and CMV-seronegative.

V gene TRBV19 combines with J gene TRBJ1-2, with D unclear. The germline V gene encodes CDR1 LNHDA and CDR2 SQIVND (reference sequence). The CDR3 has 13 amino acids. With 4 bases removed from V and 3 bases from J, the gap between germline ends came to 9 bases. DNA for the CDR3: TGTGCCAGTAGTACTGCAGAATACTATGGCTACACCTTC. This sequence encodes CASSTAEYYGYTF.

The rearrangement joins TRBV15 to TRBJ2-1, with 10 bases that match TRBD2. V trimming: 2 bases; J trimming: 5 bases; junction bases outside the gene matches: 6. CDR1 and CDR2 (germline): LNHNV, YYDKDF (reference sequence). The length of the CDR3 is 16 residues. CDR3 sequence: CATSRLLAGDHNEQFF. The CDR3 DNA follows: TGTGCCACCAGCAGACTCCTAGCGGGAGATCACAATGAGCAGTTCTTC.

This chain joins TRBV7-9 and TRBJ2-1, with TRBD2 matching 10 bases. Germline V gene data show CDR1 as SEHNR and CDR2 as FQNEAQ (reference sequence). J gave up 6 bases and V 1 base, and 9 bases lay outside the gene matches. This CDR3 is built from 17 residues. CDR3 DNA sequence: TGTGCCAGCAGCTTAGTTCCTAGCGGGAGTCCTGGCAATGAGCAGTTCTTC. As protein: CASSLVPSGSPGNEQFF.

V usage is TRBV6-6 and J usage is TRBJ2-5, with D perhaps matching TRBD2 (6 bases). The J call is uncertain, as TRBJ2-7 better fits the DNA end. Germline loops: CDR1 MNHNY, CDR2 SVGAGI (reference sequence). This CDR3 is built from 11 residues. As DNA, the CDR3 is TGTGCCAGCAGGGCGGGGCACGAGCAGTACTTC. Amino acid sequence: CASRAGHEQYF.

The CDR3 region has the DNA TGTGCCAGCAGTTTACTCCCCGCGGGGGGGCTCTACGAGCAGTACTTC. Amino acids: CASSLLPAGGLYEQYF. The genes are TRBV27 and TRBJ2-7; 9 positions match TRBD2. CDR3 length equals 16 residues. The V and J ends lost 2 bases and 3 bases, in that order; junction bases with no gene match: 8. Germline values: CDR1 MNHEY, CDR2 SMNVEV (reference sequence).

This rearrangement joins TRBV30 to TRBJ1-2; D perhaps matches TRBD1 (5 bases). There are 14 residues in the CDR3. Germline loops: CDR1 GTSNPN, CDR2 SVGIG (reference sequence). With 5 bases removed from V and 2 bases from J, the gap between germline ends came to 15 bases. CDR3 nucleotide sequence: TGTGCCTGGGCCCAGGGAAGCAAGAACTATGGCTACACCTTC. Residues: CAWAQGSKNYGYTF. The full variable domain, its missing parts supplied by reference TRBV30 and TRBJ1-2, is SQTIHQWPATLVQPVGSPLSLECTVEGTSNPNLYWYRQAAGRGLQLLFYSVGIGQISSEVPQNLSASRPQDRQFILSSKKLLLSDSGFYLCAWAQGSKNYGYTFGSGTRLTVV.

This chain connects TRBV27 to TRBJ2-3; a possible D gene is TRBD1 (6 bases). Germline assignment: CDR1 MNHEY and CDR2 SMNVEV (reference sequence). With 5 bases removed from V and 5 bases from J, the gap between germline ends came to 20 bases. This CDR3 has 16 residues. The CDR3 DNA is TGTGCCAGCAGTCCGTCGGAAGTACTAGGGGGAGATACGCAGTATTTT. It encodes CASSPSEVLGGDTQYF.

The J gene is TRBJ2-1, the V gene TRBV7-6, with 10 bases identical to TRBD1. Germline V lookup: CDR1 SGHVS, CDR2 FNYEAQ. Trimming cost V 1 base and J 8 bases; bases outside gene matches: 5. The CDR3 is 15 amino acids. Here the CDR3 reads CASSLGGQGLYEQFF. The CDR3 coding sequence is TGTGCCAGCAGCTTAGGGGGACAGGGGTTGTATGAGCAGTTCTTC.

This chain connects TRBV9 to TRBJ2-1; possibly TRBD2 for D (5 bases). The CDR3 sequence is 15 residues long. V was shortened by 3 bases and J by 7 bases, with 17 bases between the two germline ends. CDR1 SGDLS and CDR2 YYNGEE come from the germline V gene. Here the CDR3 reads CASSGVWTRPNEQFF. The CDR3 region has the DNA TGTGCCAGCAGCGGGGTGTGGACTCGACCAAATGAGCAGTTCTTC.

The genes are TRBV6-5 and TRBJ2-1; 11 nucleotides line up with TRBD2. V dropped 4 bases and J dropped 5; count of bases not matched to a gene: 7. Germline CDR1 is MNHEY and CDR2 is SVGAGI. CDR3 length: 16 residues. For the CDR3, the DNA is TGTGCCAGCAGTTCCCCCGGGACTAGCGGACACAATGAGCAGTTCTTC. It is translated as CASSSPGTSGHNEQFF.